This TCR beta chain was recorded in a study of regulatory T cells in long-lasting Graves disease (dated by TCRdb to about 2021). At the level of the whole study: Persistent Graves' disease patients were compared with newly diagnosed Graves' disease patients by peripheral blood TCR sequencing and RNA sequencing. The study was conducted in China and was registered as a clinical trial. A total of roughly 33 samples underwent TCR sequencing: 13 from persistent and 20 from newly diagnosed Graves' disease patients. Results and caveats for the whole study, not just this receptor: As a limitation, the authors acknowledged that the small sample size may reduce accuracy. Persistent patients shared more public clonotypes among themselves (around 2,500) than newly diagnosed patients did (approximately 900). Lower TCR Shannon entropy and fewer highly expanded clones were observed in persistent Graves' disease patients than in newly diagnosed patients, which suggested clonal expansion. Because the primary lesion, thyroid tissue, could not be accessed, the study looked at peripheral blood alone. Preferential use of TRBV28, TRBJ1-2 and TRBJ2-5 was observed in persistent disease, whereas TRBV20-1 and TRBJ2-1 were favored in newly diagnosed disease.

From cysteine to phenylalanine, the CDR3 is 16 amino acids long. Only the CDR3 DNA stays, 48 bases, in frame from base 1. For both TCR sequencing and RNA sequencing, RNA was extracted from PBMCs using TRIzol. The diagnosis of Graves' disease was made according to American Thyroid Association guidelines. Patients for the study were recruited at an endocrinology department in Xi'an, China. Each patient gave approximately 8.8 milliliters of peripheral blood, collected in an EDTA anticoagulant tube. PBMCs were isolated by Ficoll Paque Plus density gradient separation without further T cell sorting. An Agilent 2100 Bioanalyzer and agarose gel were used to check RNA quality, and a NanoDrop 2000 was used to measure RNA concentration. TCRdb reworked the public reads: Q25 trimming with fastp, MiXCR clone assembly, productive beta chains retained. Rows are combined by CDR3 protein, so each entry shows the most common genes and DNA. The sample table records about 890 distinct CDR3 sequences; around 90% of these occur just once. The ten largest clones represent approximately 25% of the sample.

For this clonotype: Its target antigen remains unknown. Per-nucleotide qualities are absent, and no much larger clonotype sits a single base away.

This clonotype was obtained from a man aged 35-49 years with Graves disease. Donor details come from another sample of the same person, matched by shared clones. The sequence joins TRBV21-1 to TRBJ1-5. TRBV21-1 is deemed a pseudogene. Sequenced here: peripheral blood mononuclear cells (PBMCs), sampled with antithyroid drug treatment, in newly diagnosed or persistent Graves disease (not recorded which). The encoded CDR3 is CASSNDCSLSNQPQHF. The nucleotides are TGTGCCAGCAGCAACGATTGCAGTCTAAGCAATCAGCCCCAGCATTTT.